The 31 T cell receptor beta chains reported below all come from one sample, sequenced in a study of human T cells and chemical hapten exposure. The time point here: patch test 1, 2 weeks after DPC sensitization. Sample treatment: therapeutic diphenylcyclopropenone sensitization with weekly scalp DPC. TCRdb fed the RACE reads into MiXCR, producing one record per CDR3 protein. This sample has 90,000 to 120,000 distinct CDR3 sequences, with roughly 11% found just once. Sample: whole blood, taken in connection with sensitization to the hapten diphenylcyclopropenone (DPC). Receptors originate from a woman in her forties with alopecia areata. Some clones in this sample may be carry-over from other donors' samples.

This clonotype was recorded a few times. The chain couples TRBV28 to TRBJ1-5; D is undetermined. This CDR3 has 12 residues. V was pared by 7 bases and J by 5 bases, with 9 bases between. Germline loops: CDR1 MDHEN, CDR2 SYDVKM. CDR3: CASTEADQPQHF. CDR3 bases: TGTGCCAGCACGGAGGCGGATCAGCCCCAGCATTTT. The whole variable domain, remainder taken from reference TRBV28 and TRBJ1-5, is DVKVTQSSRYLVKRTGEKVFLECVQDMDHENMFWYRQDPGLGLRLIYFSYDVKMKEKGDIPEGYSVSREKKERFSLILESASTNQTSMYLCASTEADQPQHFGDGTRLSIL.

CDR3 region: CSAINQGRRSTDTQYF. For the CDR3, the DNA is TGCAGTGCTATAAACCAGGGGAGAAGGAGCACAGATACGCAGTATTTT. This chain connects TRBV20-1 to TRBJ2-3; a weak D match, TRBD1 (6 bases). The CDR3 sequence is 16 residues long. CDR1 is DFQATT and CDR2 is SNEGSKA in the germline V gene (reference sequence). Trimming left V 4 bases short and J 0 bases short, with 17 bases between.

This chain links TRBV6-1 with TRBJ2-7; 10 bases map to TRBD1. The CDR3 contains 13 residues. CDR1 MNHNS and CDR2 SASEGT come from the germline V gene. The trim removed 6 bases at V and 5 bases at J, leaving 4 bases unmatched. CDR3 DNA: TGTGCCAGCAGGACAGGGGGCAGGGACGAGCAGTACTTC. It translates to CASRTGGRDEQYF.

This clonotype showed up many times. The CDR3: CASSLGGDILNSPLHF. In DNA form, the CDR3 reads TGTGCCAGCAGTTTAGGAGGGGACATACTAAATTCACCCCTCCACTTT. The chain carries TRBV12-3 or TRBV12-4 and TRBJ1-6, with a tentative D call TRBD1 (6 bases). Deletions cut 1 base from V and 7 bases from J, with 14 bases between. The CDR3 spans 16 residues.

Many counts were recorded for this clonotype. CDR3 nucleotide sequence: TGTGCCAGCAGCTTGGATAGCGGGGGCCCACCCGGGGAGCTGTTTTTT. This codes for CASSLDSGGPPGELFF. The J gene is TRBJ2-2, the V gene TRBV5-4; TRBD2 matches 9 bases. Germline CDR1 and CDR2: SGHNT and YYREEE (reference sequence). This CDR3 is built from 16 residues. V shed 0 bases, J shed 6 bases, and the junction held 6 bases outside the gene matches.

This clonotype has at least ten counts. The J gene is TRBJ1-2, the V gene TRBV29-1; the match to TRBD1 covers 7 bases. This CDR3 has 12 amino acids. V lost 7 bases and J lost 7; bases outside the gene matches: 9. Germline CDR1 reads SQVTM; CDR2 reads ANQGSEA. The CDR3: CSAGQDLGGYTF. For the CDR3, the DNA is TGCAGCGCCGGACAGGATTTGGGTGGCTACACCTTC.

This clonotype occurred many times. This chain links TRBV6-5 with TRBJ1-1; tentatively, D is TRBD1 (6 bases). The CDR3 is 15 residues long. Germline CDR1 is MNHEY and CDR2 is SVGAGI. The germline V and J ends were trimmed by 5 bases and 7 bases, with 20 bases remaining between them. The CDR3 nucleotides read TGTGCCAGCAGTCCAGATCATGACAGGTTCTATGAAGCTTTCTTT. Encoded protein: CASSPDHDRFYEAFF.

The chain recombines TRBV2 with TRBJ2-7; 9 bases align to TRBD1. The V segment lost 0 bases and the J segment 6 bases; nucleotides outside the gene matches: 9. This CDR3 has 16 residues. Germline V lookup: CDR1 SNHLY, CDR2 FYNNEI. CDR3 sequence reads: CASSEAATGGSGEQYF. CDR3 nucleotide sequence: TGTGCCAGCAGTGAAGCGGCGACAGGGGGGTCTGGCGAGCAGTACTTC.

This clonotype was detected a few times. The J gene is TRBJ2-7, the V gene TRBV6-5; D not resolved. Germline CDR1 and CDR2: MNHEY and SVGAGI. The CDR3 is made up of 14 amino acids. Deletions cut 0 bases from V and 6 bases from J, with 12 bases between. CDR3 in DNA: TGTGCCAGCAGTTACTCGAGGACGGCCAGCGAGCAGTACTTC. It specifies CASSYSRTASEQYF.

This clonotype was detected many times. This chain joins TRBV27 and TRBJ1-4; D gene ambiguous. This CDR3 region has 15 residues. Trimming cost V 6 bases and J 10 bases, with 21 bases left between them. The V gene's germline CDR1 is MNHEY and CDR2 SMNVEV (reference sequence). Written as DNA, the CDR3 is TGTGCCAGCAGACCCTCCGGCTCCATAGGTGGAAAACTGTTTTTT. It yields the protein CASRPSGSIGGKLFF.

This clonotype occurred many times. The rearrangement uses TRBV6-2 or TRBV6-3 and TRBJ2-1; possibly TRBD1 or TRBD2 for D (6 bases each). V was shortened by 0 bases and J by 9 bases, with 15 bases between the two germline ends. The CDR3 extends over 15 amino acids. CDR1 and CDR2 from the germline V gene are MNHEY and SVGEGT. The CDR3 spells CASSYSPGGFGEQFF. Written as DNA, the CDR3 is TGTGCCAGCAGTTACTCGCCCGGGGGCTTTGGTGAGCAGTTCTTC.

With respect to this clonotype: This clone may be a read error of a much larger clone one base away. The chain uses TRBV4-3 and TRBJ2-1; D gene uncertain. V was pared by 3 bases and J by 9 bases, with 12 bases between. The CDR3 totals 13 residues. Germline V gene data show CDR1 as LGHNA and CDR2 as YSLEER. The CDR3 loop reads CASSQILGSEQFF. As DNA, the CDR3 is TGCGCCAGCAGCCAGATTCTGGGAAGTGAGCAGTTCTTC.

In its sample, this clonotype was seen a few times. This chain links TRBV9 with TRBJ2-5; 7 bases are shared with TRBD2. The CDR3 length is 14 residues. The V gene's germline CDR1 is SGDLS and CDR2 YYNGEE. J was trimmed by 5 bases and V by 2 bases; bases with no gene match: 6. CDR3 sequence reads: CASSVTSVGETQYF. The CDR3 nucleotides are TGTGCCAGCAGCGTTACTAGCGTGGGGGAGACCCAGTACTTC.

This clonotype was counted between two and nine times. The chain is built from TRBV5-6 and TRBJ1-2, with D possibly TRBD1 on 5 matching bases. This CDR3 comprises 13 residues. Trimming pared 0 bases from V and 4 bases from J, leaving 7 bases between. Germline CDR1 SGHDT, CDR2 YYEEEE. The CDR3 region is CASSLGGAYGYTF. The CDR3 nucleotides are TGTGCCAGCAGCTTGGGAGGGGCCTATGGCTACACCTTC.

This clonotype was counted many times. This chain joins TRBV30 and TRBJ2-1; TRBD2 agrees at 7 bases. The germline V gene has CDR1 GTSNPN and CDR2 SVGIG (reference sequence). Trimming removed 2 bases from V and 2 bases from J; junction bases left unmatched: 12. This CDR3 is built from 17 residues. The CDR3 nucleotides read TGTGCCTGGAGTCCTCCCTCTGCGAGCGGGACCTACAATGAGCAGTTCTTC. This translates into CAWSPPSASGTYNEQFF.

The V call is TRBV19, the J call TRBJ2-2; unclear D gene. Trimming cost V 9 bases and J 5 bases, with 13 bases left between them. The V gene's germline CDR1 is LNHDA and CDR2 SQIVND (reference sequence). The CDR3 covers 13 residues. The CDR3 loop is CASRALQTGELFF. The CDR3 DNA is TGTGCCAGCCGAGCATTACAGACCGGGGAGCTGTTTTTT. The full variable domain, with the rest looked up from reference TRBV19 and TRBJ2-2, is DGGITQSPKYLFRKEGQNVTLSCEQNLNHDAMYWYRQDPGQGLRLIYYSQIVNDFQKGDIAEGYSVSREKKESFPLTVTSAQKNPTAFYLCASRALQTGELFFGEGSRLTVL.

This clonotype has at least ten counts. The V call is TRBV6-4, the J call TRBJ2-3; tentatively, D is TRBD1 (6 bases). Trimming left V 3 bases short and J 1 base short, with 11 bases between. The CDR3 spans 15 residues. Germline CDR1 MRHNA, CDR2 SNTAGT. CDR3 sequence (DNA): TGTGCCAGCAGTGAATGGGGGCTCGGCACAGATACGCAGTATTTT. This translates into CASSEWGLGTDTQYF.

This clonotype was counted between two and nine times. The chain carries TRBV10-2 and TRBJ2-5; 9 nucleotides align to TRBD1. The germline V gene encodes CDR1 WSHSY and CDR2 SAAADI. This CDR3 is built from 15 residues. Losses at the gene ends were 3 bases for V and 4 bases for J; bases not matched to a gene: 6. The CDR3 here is CASSDGTGSRETQYF. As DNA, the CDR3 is TGCGCCAGCAGTGATGGGACAGGGTCAAGAGAGACCCAGTACTTC.

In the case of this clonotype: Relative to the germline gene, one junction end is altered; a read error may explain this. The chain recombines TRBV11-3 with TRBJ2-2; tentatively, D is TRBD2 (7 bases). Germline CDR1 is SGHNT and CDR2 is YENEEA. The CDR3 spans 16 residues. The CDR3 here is CAGSLMSGGGLGELFF. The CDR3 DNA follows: TGTGCCGGCAGCTTAATGTCGGGCGGGGGCCTCGGGGAGCTGTTTTTT.

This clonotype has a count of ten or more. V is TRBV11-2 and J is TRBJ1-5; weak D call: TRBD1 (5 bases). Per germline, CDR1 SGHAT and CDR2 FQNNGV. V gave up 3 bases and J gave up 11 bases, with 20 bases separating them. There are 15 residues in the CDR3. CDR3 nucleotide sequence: TGTGCCAGCAGCTTGGCCCCAACGGGGGGTATGGCCCAGCATTTT. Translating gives CASSLAPTGGMAQHF.

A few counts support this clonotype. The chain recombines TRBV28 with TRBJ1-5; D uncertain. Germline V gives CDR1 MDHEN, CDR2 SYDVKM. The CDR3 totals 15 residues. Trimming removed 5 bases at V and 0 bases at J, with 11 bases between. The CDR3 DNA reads TGTGCCAGCAGTCGCCGGGAACCTAGCAATCAGCCCCAGCATTTT. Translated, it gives CASSRREPSNQPQHF. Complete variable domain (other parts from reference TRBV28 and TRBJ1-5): DVKVTQSSRYLVKRTGEKVFLECVQDMDHENMFWYRQDPGLGLRLIYFSYDVKMKEKGDIPEGYSVSREKKERFSLILESASTNQTSMYLCASSRREPSNQPQHFGDGTRLSIL.

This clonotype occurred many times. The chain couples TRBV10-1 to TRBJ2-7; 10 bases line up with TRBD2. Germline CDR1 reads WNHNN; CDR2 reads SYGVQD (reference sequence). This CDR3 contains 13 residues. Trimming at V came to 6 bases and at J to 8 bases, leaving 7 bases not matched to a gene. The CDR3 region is CASSAGTSAKQYF. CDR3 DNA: TGCGCCAGCAGCGCCGGGACTAGCGCCAAGCAGTACTTC.

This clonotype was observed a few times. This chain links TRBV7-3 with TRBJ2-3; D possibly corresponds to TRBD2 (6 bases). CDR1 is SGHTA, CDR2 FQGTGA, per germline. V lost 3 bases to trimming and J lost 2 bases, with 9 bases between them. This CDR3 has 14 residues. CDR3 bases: TGTGCCAGCAGCTTGGGACTTCCCACAGATACGCAGTATTTT. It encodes CASSLGLPTDTQYF. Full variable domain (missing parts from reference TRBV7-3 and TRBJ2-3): GAGVSQTPSNKVTEKGKYVELRCDPISGHTALYWYRQSLGQGPEFLIYFQGTGAADDSGLPNDRFFAVRPEGSVSTLKIQRTERGDSAVYLCASSLGLPTDTQYFGPGTRLTVL.

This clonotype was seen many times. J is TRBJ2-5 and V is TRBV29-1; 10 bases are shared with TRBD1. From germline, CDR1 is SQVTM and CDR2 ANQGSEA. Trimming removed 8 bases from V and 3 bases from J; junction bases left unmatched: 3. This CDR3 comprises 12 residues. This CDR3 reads CSSGTGEETQYF. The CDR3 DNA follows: TGCAGCAGCGGGACAGGGGAAGAGACCCAGTACTTC.

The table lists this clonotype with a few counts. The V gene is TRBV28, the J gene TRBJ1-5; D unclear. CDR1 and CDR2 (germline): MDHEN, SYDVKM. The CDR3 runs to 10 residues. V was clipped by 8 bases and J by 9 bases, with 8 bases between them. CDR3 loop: CASGPVPQHF. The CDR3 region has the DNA TGTGCCAGCGGTCCGGTGCCCCAGCATTTT.

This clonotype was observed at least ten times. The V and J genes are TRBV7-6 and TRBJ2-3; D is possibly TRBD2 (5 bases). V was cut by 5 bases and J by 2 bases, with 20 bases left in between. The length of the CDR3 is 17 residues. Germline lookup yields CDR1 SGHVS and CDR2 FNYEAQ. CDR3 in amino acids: CASSAYWTPPSTDTQYF. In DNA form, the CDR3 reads TGTGCCAGCAGCGCCTATTGGACTCCTCCATCCACAGATACGCAGTATTTT.

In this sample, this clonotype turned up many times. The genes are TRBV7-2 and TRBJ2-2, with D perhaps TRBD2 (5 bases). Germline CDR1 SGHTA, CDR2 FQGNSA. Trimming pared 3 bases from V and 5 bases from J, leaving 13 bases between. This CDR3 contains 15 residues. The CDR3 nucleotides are TGTGCCAGCAGCTTTAGCCCTGGCGGGACCGGGGAGCTGTTTTTT. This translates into CASSFSPGGTGELFF.

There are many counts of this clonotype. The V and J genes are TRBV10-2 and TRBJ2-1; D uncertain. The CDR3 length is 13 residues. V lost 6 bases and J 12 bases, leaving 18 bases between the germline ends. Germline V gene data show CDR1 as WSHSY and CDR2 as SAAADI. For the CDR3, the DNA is TGCGCCAGCAGAACCTCAGGTGGCGGTCCGCAGTTCTTC. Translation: CASRTSGGGPQFF.

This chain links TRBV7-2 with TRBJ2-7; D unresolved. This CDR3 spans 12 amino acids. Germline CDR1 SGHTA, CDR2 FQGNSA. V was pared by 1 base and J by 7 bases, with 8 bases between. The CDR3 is CASSLGPREQYF. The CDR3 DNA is TGTGCCAGCAGCTTAGGTCCTCGGGAGCAGTACTTC.

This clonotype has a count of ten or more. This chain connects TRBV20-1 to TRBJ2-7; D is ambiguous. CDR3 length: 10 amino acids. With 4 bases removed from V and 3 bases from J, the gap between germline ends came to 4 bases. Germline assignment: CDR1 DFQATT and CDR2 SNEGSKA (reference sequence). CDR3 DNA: TGCAGTGCTAAACTCTACGAGCAGTACTTC. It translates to CSAKLYEQYF.

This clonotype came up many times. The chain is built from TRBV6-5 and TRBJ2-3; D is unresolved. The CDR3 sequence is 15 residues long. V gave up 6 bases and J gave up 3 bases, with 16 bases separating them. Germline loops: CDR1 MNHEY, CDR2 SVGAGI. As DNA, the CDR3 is TGTGCCAGCAGCCGACAACGGCCGAAGACAGATACGCAGTATTTT. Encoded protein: CASSRQRPKTDTQYF.